The TCR beta chain under discussion was sequenced for a study of T-cell reconstitution after alpha-beta-depleted transplantation in children. Preparation of the TCRbeta library was carried out with unique molecular identifiers. TCRdb ran MiXCR on the PCR reads and lists one entry per CDR3 protein. The sample lists some 530,000 distinct CDR3 sequences; around 13% were seen once. In its sample, this clonotype was seen a few times. Deletions cut 1 base from V and 2 bases from J, with 9 bases between. There are 15 residues in the CDR3. Germline loops: CDR1 LGHDT, CDR2 YNNKEL (reference sequence). This TCR was recovered from a human donor who donated a stem cell graft to a child with combined immunodeficiency. The chain recombines TRBV3-1 with TRBJ1-5; the D gene is possibly TRBD1 (6 bases). The sequencing here drew on PBMCs from the stem cell graft donor, taken from the stem cell graft. In DNA, the CDR3 is TGTGCCAGCAGCCAAGCAGGGGTCGGCAATCAGCCCCAGCATTTT. It translates to CASSQAGVGNQPQHF.